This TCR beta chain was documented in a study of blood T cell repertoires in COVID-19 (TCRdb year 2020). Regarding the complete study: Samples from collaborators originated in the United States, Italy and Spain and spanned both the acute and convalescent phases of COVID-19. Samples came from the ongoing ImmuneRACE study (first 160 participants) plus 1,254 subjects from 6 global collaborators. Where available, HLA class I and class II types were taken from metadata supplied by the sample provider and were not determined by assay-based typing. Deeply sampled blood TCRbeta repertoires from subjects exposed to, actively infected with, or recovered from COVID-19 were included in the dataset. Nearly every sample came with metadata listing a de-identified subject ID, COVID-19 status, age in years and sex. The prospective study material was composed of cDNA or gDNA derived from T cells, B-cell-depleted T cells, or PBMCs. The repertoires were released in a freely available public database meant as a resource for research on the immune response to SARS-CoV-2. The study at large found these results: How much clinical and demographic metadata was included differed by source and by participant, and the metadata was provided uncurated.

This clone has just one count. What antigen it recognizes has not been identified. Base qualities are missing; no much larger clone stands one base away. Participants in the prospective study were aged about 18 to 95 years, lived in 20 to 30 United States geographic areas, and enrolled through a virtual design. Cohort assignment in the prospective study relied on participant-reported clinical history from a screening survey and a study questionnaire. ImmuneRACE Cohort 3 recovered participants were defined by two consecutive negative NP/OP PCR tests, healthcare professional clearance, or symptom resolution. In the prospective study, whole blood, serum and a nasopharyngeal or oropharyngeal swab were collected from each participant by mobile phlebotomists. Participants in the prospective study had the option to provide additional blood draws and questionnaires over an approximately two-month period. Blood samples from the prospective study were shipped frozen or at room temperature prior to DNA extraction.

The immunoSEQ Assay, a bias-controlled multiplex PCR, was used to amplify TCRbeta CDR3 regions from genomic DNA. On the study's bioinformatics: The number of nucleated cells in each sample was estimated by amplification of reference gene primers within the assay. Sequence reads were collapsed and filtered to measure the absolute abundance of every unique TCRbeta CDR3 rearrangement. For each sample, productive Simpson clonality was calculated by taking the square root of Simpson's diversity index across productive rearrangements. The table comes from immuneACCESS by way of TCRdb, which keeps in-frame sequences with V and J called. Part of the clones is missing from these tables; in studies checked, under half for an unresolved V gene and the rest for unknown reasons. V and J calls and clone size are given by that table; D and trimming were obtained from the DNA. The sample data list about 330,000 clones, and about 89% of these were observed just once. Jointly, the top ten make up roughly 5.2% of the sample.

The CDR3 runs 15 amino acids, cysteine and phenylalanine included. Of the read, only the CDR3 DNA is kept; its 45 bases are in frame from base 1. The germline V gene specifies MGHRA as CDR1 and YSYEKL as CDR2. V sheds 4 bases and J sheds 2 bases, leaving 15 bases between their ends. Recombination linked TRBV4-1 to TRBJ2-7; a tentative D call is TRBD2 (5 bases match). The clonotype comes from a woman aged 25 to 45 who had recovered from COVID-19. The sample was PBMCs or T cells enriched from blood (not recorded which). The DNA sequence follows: TGCGCCAGCAGCCTCCTCCAGAGGGTCCCCTACGAGCAGTACTTC. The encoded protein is CASSLLQRVPYEQYF.